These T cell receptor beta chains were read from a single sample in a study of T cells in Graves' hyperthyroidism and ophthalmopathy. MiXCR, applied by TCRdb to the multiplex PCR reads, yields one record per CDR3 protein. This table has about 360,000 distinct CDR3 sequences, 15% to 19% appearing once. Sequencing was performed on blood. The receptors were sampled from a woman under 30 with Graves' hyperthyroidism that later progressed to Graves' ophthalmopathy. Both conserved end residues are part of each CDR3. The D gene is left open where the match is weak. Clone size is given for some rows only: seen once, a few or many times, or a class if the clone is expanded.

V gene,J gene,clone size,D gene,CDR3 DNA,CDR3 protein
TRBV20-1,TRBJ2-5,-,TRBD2,TGCAGTGCTACTCCGGGACTAGCGGGACTCTCCCAAGAGACCCAGTACTTC,CSATPGLAGLSQETQYF
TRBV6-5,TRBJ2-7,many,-,TGTGCCAGCAGTTACTCGAGGCCCGCGCGGGGTCTCTCCTACGAGCAGTACTTC,CASSYSRPARGLSYEQYF
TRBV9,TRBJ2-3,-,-,TGTGCCAGCAGCGGTTATCCAGATACGCAGTATTTT,CASSGYPDTQYF
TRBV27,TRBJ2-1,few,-,TGTGCCAGCAGTTATAATACAGGGAGTTACAATGAGCAGTTCTTC,CASSYNTGSYNEQFF
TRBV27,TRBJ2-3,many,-,TGTGCCAGCAGTCCAAAGTTTGGGGATACGCAGTATTTT,CASSPKFGDTQYF
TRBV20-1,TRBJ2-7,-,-,TGCAGTGCTAGATCAGACAGCTCCTACGAGCAGTACTTC,CSARSDSSYEQYF
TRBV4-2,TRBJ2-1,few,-,TGTGCCAGCAGCCAAAGGACTCTGAGCTCCTACAATGAGCAGTTCTTC,CASSQRTLSSYNEQFF
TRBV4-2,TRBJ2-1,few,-,TGTGCCAGCAGCCGTCAGGGTGGTAGCCTAAGCTCCTACAATGAGCAGTTCTTC,CASSRQGGSLSSYNEQFF
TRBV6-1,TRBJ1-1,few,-,TGTGCCGGGGGGGAGGGGGAAGGAGCTTTCTTT,CAGGEGEGAFF
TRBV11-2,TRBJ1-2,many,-,TGTGCCAGCAGCTTATTCACACGGCCGCAGGCTAACTATGGCTACACCTTC,CASSLFTRPQANYGYTF
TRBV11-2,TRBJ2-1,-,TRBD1,TGTGCCAGCAGCGCCAGACAGGGATTAGAGTACAATGAGCAGTTCTTC,CASSARQGLEYNEQFF
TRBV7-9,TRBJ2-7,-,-,TGTGCCAGCAGCTTCCCAGGGTCGGGGTACGAGCAGTACTTC,CASSFPGSGYEQYF
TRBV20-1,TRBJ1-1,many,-,TGCAGTGCTGCCTCAGGGGAGCCTGAAGCTTTCTTT,CSAASGEPEAFF
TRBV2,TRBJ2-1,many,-,TGTGCCAGCAGTGAGTTAGCCCACGATGAGCAGTTCTTC,CASSELAHDEQFF
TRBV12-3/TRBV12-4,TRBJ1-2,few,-,TGTGCCAGCAGTCCACCGTCGGCGGACCTCTATGGCTACACCTTC,CASSPPSADLYGYTF
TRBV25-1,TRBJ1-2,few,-,TGTGCCAGCAGGGACAGTTATAGCTATGGCTACACCTTC,CASRDSYSYGYTF
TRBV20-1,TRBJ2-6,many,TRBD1,TGCAGTGCTCGTAAACCGGGACAGGGGGCGCTTGGGGCCAACGTCCTGACTTTC,CSARKPGQGALGANVLTF
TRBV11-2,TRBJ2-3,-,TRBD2,TGTGCCAGCAGCTTGGGACTAGCGGGAGGGCGCGCAGATACGCAGTATTTT,CASSLGLAGGRADTQYF
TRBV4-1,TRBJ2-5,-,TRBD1,TGCGCCAGCAGCCAAGAAGGGGGGCGGGACAGGGCGACAGAGACCCAGTACTTC,CASSQEGGRDRATETQYF
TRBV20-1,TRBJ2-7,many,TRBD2,TGCAGTGCTAGAGGAGGCCTAGCGGAGTACTACGAGCAGTACTTC,CSARGGLAEYYEQYF
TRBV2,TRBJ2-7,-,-,TGTGCCAGCATGGAGGTAGATGGCGGGCAGCACTTC,CASMEVDGGQHF
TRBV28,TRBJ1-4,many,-,TGTGCCAGCACCACAACGGGTTCCTATGAAAAACTGTTTTTT,CASTTTGSYEKLFF
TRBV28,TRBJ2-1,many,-,TGTGCCAGCAGTTCCGGGGGCGCGCCCTTGGGGCAGTTCTTC,CASSSGGAPLGQFF
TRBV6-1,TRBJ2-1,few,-,TGTGCCAGCAGGGCGACACCGACCTCCTACAATGAGCAGTTCTTC,CASRATPTSYNEQFF
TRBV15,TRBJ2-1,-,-,TGTGCCACCAGCGGAGGTAGGGATAATGAGCAGTTCTTC,CATSGGRDNEQFF
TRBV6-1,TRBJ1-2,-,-,TGTGCCAGCAGTGACTCCATACATGGCTACACCTTC,CASSDSIHGYTF
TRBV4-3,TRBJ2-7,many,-,TGCGCCAGCAGCCAAGAGCTGACAGACTACTACGAGCAGTACTTC,CASSQELTDYYEQYF
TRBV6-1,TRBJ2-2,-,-,TGTGCCAGCAGACGGACGTCCGGGGAGCTGTTTTTT,CASRRTSGELFF
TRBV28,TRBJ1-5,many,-,TGTGCCAGCAGTCCAGGGAGACCCAATCAGCCCCAGCATTTT,CASSPGRPNQPQHF
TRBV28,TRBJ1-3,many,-,TGTGCCAGCAGTTTTGAATCTGGAAACACCATATATTTT,CASSFESGNTIYF
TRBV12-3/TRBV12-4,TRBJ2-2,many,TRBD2,TGTGCCAGCAGTTTAAAGGGTCTAGCGGGGGAGACCGGGGAGCTGTTTTTT,CASSLKGLAGETGELFF
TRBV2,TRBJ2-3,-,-,TGTGCCAGCTTCCCCCGGGACGGGCGCACAGATACGCAGTATTTT,CASFPRDGRTDTQYF